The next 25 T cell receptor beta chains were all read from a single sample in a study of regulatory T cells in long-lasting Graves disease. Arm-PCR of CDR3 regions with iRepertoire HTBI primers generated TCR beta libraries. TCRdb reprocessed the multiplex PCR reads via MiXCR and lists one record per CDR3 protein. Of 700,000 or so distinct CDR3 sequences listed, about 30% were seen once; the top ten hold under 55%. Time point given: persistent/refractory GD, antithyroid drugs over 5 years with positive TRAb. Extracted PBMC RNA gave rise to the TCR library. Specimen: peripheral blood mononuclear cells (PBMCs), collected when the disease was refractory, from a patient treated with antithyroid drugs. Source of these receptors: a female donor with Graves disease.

The CDR3 protein is CASSRGSGLVNTEAFF. In nucleotides, the CDR3 is TGCGCCAGCAGCCGGGGCTCAGGGCTCGTGAACACTGAAGCTTTCTTT. V and J are TRBV5-1 and TRBJ1-1, with a weak D call TRBD1 (5 bases). Germline CDR1 and CDR2: SGHRS and YFSETQ. Trimming took 4 bases from V and 0 from J, leaving 16 bases between them. The CDR3 totals 16 residues.

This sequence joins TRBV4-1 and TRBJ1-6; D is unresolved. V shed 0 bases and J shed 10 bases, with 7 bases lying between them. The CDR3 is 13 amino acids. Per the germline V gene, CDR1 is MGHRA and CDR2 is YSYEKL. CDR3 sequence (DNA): TGCGCCAGCAGCCAAGATTCTTCGTCACCCCTCCACTTT. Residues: CASSQDSSSPLHF.

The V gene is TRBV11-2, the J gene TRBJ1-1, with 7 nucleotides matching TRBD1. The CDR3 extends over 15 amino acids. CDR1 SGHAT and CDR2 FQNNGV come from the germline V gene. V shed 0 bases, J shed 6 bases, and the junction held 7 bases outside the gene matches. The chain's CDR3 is CASSLEQGFSAEAFF. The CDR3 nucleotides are TGTGCCAGCAGCTTAGAACAGGGGTTTTCTGCTGAAGCTTTCTTT.

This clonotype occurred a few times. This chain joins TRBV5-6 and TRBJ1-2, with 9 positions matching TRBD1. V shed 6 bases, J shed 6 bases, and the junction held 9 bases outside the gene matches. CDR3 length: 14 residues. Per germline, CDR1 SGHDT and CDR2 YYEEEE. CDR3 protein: CASTLMDRGHGYTF. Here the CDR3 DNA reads TGTGCCAGCACCTTAATGGACAGGGGCCATGGCTACACCTTC.

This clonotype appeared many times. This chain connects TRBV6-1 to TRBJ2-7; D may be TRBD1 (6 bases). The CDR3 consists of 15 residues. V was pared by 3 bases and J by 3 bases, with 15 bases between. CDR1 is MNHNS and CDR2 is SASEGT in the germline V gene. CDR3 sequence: CASSEGPQGHYEQYF. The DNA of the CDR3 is TGTGCCAGCAGTGAGGGGCCGCAGGGGCACTACGAGCAGTACTTC.

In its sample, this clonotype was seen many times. The CDR3 DNA follows: TGTGCCAGCAGTTACGGCAGGGGAGAGACCCAGTACTTC. It is translated as CASSYGRGETQYF. This chain joins TRBV6-5 and TRBJ2-5; perhaps TRBD1 as D (6 bases). V was trimmed by 2 bases and J by 4 bases, leaving 8 bases between them. CDR1 MNHEY and CDR2 SVGAGI come from the germline V gene. This CDR3 has 13 amino acids.

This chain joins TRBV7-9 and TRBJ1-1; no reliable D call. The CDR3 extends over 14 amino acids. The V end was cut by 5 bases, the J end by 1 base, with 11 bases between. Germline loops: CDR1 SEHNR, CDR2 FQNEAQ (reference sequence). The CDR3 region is CASSPEGTNTEAFF. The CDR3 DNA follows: TGTGCCAGCAGCCCGGAAGGAACGAACACTGAAGCTTTCTTT.

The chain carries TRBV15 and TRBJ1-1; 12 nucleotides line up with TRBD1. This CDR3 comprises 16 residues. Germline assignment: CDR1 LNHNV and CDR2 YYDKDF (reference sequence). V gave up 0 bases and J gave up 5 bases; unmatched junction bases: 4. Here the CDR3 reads CATSREGQGAGTEAFF. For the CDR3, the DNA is TGTGCCACCAGCAGAGAGGGACAGGGGGCTGGGACTGAAGCTTTCTTT.

The CDR3 bases are TGTGCCAGCCTACCTGGGTGGGGATGGACTGAAGCTTTCTTT. Translated: CASLPGWGWTEAFF. V usage is TRBV28 and J usage is TRBJ1-1, with D uncertain. The germline V gene has CDR1 MDHEN and CDR2 SYDVKM. Trimming took off 8 bases at V and 5 bases at J, with 18 bases between the two ends. This CDR3 spans 14 amino acids.

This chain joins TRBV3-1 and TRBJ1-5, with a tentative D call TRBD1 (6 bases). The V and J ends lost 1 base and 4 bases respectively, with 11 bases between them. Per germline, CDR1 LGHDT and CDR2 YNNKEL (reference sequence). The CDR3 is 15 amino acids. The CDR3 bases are TGTGCCAGCAGCCAAGGTGGGACACTGAATCAGCCCCAGCATTTT. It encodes CASSQGGTLNQPQHF.

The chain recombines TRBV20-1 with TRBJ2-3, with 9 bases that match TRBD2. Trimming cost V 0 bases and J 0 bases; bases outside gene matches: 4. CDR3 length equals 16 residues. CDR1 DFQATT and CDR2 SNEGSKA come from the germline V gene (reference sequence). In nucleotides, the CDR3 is TGCAGTGCTAGAGATGGGCTAGCGGGAAGCACAGATACGCAGTATTTT. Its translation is CSARDGLAGSTDTQYF.

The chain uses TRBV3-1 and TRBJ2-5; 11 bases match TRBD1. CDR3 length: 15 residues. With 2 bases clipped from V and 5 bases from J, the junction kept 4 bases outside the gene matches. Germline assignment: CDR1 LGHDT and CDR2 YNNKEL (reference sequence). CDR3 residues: CASSQRTGGLETQYF. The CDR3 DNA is TGTGCCAGCAGCCAACGGACAGGGGGCCTGGAGACCCAGTACTTC.

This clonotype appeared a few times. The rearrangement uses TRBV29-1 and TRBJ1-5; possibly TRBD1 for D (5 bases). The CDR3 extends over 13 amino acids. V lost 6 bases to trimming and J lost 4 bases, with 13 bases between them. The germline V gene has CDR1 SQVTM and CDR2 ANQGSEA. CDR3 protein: CSVRQTQNQPQHF. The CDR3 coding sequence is TGCAGCGTGAGACAGACCCAAAATCAGCCCCAGCATTTT.

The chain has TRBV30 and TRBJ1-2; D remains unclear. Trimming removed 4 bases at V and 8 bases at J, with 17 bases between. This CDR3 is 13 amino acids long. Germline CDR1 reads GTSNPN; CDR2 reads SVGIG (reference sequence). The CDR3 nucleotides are TGTGCCTGGAAGCCGGGCAGAGTGGTGGGCTACACCTTC. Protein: CAWKPGRVVGYTF. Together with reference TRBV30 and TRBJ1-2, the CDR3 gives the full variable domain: SQTIHQWPATLVQPVGSPLSLECTVEGTSNPNLYWYRQAAGRGLQLLFYSVGIGQISSEVPQNLSASRPQDRQFILSSKKLLLSDSGFYLCAWKPGRVVGYTFGSGTRLTVV.

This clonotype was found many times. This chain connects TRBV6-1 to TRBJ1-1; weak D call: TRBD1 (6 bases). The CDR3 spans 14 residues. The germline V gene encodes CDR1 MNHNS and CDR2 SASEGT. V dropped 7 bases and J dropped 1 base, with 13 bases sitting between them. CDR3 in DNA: TGTGCCAGCAATCAACAGGGATCGAACACTGAAGCTTTCTTT. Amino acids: CASNQQGSNTEAFF.

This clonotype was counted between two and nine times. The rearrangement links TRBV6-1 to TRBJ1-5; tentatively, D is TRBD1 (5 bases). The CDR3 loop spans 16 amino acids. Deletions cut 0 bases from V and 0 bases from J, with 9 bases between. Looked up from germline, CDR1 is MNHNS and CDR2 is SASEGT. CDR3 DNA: TGTGCCAGCAGTGAAGCGCGACAGTATAGCAATCAGCCCCAGCATTTT. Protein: CASSEARQYSNQPQHF.

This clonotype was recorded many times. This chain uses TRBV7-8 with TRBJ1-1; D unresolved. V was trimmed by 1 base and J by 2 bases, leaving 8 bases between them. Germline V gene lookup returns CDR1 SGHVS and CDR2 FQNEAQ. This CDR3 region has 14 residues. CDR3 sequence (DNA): TGTGCCAGCAGCTTAGGAATAGGAAACACTGAAGCTTTCTTT. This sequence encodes CASSLGIGNTEAFF.

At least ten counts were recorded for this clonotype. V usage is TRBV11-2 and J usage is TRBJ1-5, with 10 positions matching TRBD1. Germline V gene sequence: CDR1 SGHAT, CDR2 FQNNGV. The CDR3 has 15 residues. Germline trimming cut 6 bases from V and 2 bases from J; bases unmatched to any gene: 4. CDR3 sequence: CASSFGTGGNQPQHF. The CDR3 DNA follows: TGTGCCAGCAGTTTTGGGACAGGGGGCAATCAGCCCCAGCATTTT.

For the CDR3, the DNA is TGTGCCGTCGGGGACTCAGTCTACGAGCAGTACTTC. It encodes CAVGDSVYEQYF. The genes are TRBV10-3 and TRBJ2-7; D perhaps matches TRBD2 (6 bases). The CDR3 totals 12 residues. Germline V lookup: CDR1 ENHRY, CDR2 SYGVKD. V lost 11 bases to trimming and J lost 3 bases, with 14 bases between them.

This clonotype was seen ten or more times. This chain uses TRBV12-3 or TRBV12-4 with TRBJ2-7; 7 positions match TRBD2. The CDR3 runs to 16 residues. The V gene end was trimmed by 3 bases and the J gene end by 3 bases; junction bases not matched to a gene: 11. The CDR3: CASSFVPAGAGYEQYF. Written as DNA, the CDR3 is TGTGCCAGCAGTTTCGTCCCCGCGGGAGCGGGCTACGAGCAGTACTTC.

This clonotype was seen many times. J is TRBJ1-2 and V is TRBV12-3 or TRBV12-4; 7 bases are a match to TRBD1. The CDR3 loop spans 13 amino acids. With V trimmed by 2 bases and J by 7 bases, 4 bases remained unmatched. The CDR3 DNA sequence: TGTGCCAGCAGTTTATTGGCAGGGGGTGGCTACACCTTC. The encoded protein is CASSLLAGGGYTF.

CDR3 sequence: CASRGRDRLNSPLHF. The CDR3 DNA reads TGTGCCAGCAGGGGACGGGACAGGCTAAATTCACCCCTCCACTTT. This sequence joins TRBV28 and TRBJ1-6, with 8 bases that match TRBD1. Germline V gene lookup returns CDR1 MDHEN and CDR2 SYDVKM. V was clipped by 6 bases and J by 7 bases; unmatched bases: 8. This CDR3 contains 15 residues.

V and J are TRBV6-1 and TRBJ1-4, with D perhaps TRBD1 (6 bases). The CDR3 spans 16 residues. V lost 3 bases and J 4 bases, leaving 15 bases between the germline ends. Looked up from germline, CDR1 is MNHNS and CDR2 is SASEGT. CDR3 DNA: TGTGCCAGCAGTGACCCTCCGGGGGCTGGTAATGAAAAACTGTTTTTT. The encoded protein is CASSDPPGAGNEKLFF.

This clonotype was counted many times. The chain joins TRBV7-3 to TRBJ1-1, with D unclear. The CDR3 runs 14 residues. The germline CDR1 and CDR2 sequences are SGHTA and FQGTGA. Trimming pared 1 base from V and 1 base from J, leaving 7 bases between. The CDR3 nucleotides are TGTGCCAGCAGCTTAAGAGGCTGGAACACTGAAGCTTTCTTT. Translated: CASSLRGWNTEAFF.

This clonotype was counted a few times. CDR3: CATWTGINYGYTF. CDR3 sequence (DNA): TGTGCCACGTGGACAGGAATCAACTATGGCTACACCTTC. The V gene is TRBV19, the J gene TRBJ1-2, with 7 bases aligning to TRBD1. CDR1 and CDR2 from the germline V gene are LNHDA and SQIVND (reference sequence). Germline trimming cut 10 bases from V and 2 bases from J; bases unmatched to any gene: 7. The CDR3 consists of 13 residues.